This passage covers 19 T cell receptor beta chains from one sample sequenced in a study of PD-1 blockade in classical Hodgkin lymphoma. All patients experienced relapse after autologous stem cell transplantation, and brentuximab vedotin exposure was variable. Libraries were prepared by immunoSEQ multiplex PCR; TCRdb keeps only in-frame clonotypes and omits some of them. The sample includes 38,000 or so clones, approximately 69% of them seen just once. The material was peripheral blood mononuclear cells (PBMCs), obtained before the second cycle of nivolumab. These receptor sequences come from a human donor with classical Hodgkin lymphoma.

This chain links TRBV5-4 with TRBJ2-1; D is undetermined. Germline V CDR1 and CDR2: SGHNT, YYREEE (reference sequence). The CDR3 has 15 amino acids. The V end lost 0 bases, the J end lost 4 bases, and 11 bases lay between the germline ends. CDR3 in DNA: TGTGCCAGCAGCTTGGATCGCGGAGCATACAATGAGCAGTTCTTC. Translating it yields CASSLDRGAYNEQFF.

The rearrangement links TRBV7-9 to TRBJ1-1; D is possibly TRBD1 (6 bases). The germline V gene encodes CDR1 SEHNR and CDR2 FQNEAQ (reference sequence). This CDR3 comprises 15 residues. The germline V and J ends were trimmed by 5 bases and 1 base, with 14 bases remaining between them. CDR3 nucleotide sequence: TGTGCCAGCAGCCCAGGACAGCCCCCGAACACTGAAGCTTTCTTT. The encoded protein is CASSPGQPPNTEAFF.

The sample holds a few counts of this clone. V usage is TRBV28 and J usage is TRBJ2-6; the D is unclear. V lost 3 bases, J lost 0 bases, and 6 bases lay in between. Germline lookup yields CDR1 MDHEN and CDR2 SYDVKM. This CDR3 region has 15 residues. The DNA of the CDR3 is TGTGCCAGCAGTTTTGTACACTCTGGGGCCAACGTCCTGACTTTC. Translation: CASSFVHSGANVLTF.

In the case of this clone: The final CDR3 position lacks the conserved phenylalanine or tryptophan, pointing to a likely read error. V usage is TRBV6-6 and J usage is TRBJ1-2; no reliable D call. With 5 bases removed from V and 8 bases from J, the gap between germline ends came to 12 bases. The germline CDR1 and CDR2 sequences are MNHNY and SVGAGI (reference sequence). The CDR3 sequence is 12 residues long. CDR3 amino acids: CASSQRMGGYTL. CDR3 in DNA: TGTGCCAGCAGTCAGAGAATGGGAGGCTACACCCTC.

The chain carries TRBV11-3 and TRBJ2-2; D perhaps matches TRBD2 (5 bases). The CDR3 runs to 15 residues. From germline, CDR1 is SGHNT and CDR2 YENEEA. The ends were cut back, 0 bases at V and 7 bases at J, with 12 bases in the middle. CDR3 DNA: TGTGCCAGCAGCTTAGATGGACTCCCCGGCGGGGAGCTGTTTTTT. This encodes CASSLDGLPGGELFF.

This clone showed up just a few times. This rearrangement joins TRBV6-5 to TRBJ1-5, with D unresolved. This CDR3 is 13 amino acids long. V was shortened by 0 bases and J by 9 bases, with 9 bases between the two germline ends. Germline V gives CDR1 MNHEY, CDR2 SVGAGI. CDR3: CASSYSSRGPQHF. CDR3 coding DNA: TGTGCCAGCAGTTACTCATCCCGGGGGCCCCAGCATTTT.

This clone was counted a few times. The chain recombines TRBV7-6 with TRBJ2-2; no clear D. Germline values: CDR1 SGHVS, CDR2 FNYEAQ. This CDR3 spans 16 amino acids. V lost 1 base to trimming and J lost 5 bases, with 14 bases between them. CDR3 bases: TGTGCCAGCAGCTTAGGTAGCAATTGGATTACCGGGGAGCTGTTTTTT. Translation: CASSLGSNWITGELFF.

As regards this clone: Relative to the germline gene, one junction end is altered; a read error may explain this. This chain connects TRBV6-5 to TRBJ1-5; D gene ambiguous. Germline CDR1 reads MNHEY; CDR2 reads SVGAGI. The CDR3 has 13 residues. CDR3 region: CASGYFGNQPQHF. The CDR3 DNA reads as TGTGCCAGCGGTTACTTCGGCAATCAGCCCCAGCATTTT.

The chain combines TRBV21-1 with TRBJ2-3; TRBD2 is the table's D call and was not checked against the DNA. TRBV21-1 is a pseudogene. CDR3 length equals 18 residues. The CDR3 DNA follows: TGTGCCAGCAGCCCACCTACCCCCCAAGCGGGAGATGCAGATACGCAGTATTTT. Protein: CASSPPTPQAGDADTQYF.

With regard to this clone: Additional DNA sequences in this sample encode the identical CDR3. The chain carries TRBV2 and TRBJ2-7; TRBD1 matches 10 bases. V lost 4 bases and J lost 3; bases outside the gene matches: 0. Germline CDR1 and CDR2: SNHLY and FYNNEI. The CDR3 totals 13 residues. The CDR3 here is CASSGDRGYEQYF. The CDR3 nucleotides are TGTGCCAGCAGTGGGGACAGGGGCTACGAGCAGTACTTC.

Comment on this clone: Other DNA sequences of this sample code for an identical CDR3. The chain recombines TRBV30 with TRBJ1-1; perhaps TRBD1 as D (5 bases). The CDR3 spans 12 residues. Germline V CDR1 and CDR2: GTSNPN, SVGIG (reference sequence). The V gene lost 1 base and the J gene lost 4 bases, with 7 bases spanning the gap. The CDR3 DNA sequence: TGTGCCTGGAGTGGCGGGACCACTGAAGCTTTCTTT. This sequence encodes CAWSGGTTEAFF.

This chain uses TRBV28 with TRBJ1-2; 7 bases agree with TRBD1. Per germline, CDR1 MDHEN and CDR2 SYDVKM. The CDR3 runs 14 residues. J gave up 4 bases and V 5 bases, and 7 bases lay outside the gene matches. CDR3 sequence (DNA): TGTGCCAGCAGTCAGGGACAGATGGTCTATGGCTACACCTTC. Its protein product is CASSQGQMVYGYTF.

The chain links TRBV27 to TRBJ1-1, with D possibly matching TRBD1 (5 bases). Germline V gives CDR1 MNHEY, CDR2 SMNVEV (reference sequence). Trimming stripped 6 bases from V and 7 bases from J, with 21 bases between. The CDR3 extends over 15 amino acids. The CDR3 nucleotides read TGTGCCAGCAGACTAAATGGGGGGGTCGGCAGTGAAGCTTTCTTT. Protein: CASRLNGGVGSEAFF.

There are a few counts of this clone. The V gene is TRBV19, the J gene TRBJ2-1; D is perhaps TRBD2 (6 bases). The CDR3 totals 15 residues. The germline V gene encodes CDR1 LNHDA and CDR2 SQIVND (reference sequence). With 8 bases removed from V and 2 bases from J, the gap between germline ends came to 16 bases. CDR3 DNA: TGTGCCAGTCAAATTGGGGGGAATCCCTACAATGAGCAGTTCTTC. This translates into CASQIGGNPYNEQFF.

J is TRBJ2-1 and V is TRBV4-3; possible D gene TRBD2, 6 bases. V was pared by 6 bases and J by 4 bases, with 13 bases between. From germline, CDR1 is LGHNA and CDR2 YSLEER. There are 14 residues in the CDR3. The CDR3 coding sequence is TGCGCCAGCAGTCTACCGGGACTTTACAATGAGCAGTTCTTC. This gives the protein CASSLPGLYNEQFF.

The rearrangement joins TRBV7-2 to TRBJ1-5; D possibly corresponds to TRBD1 (6 bases). The V gene's germline CDR1 is SGHTA and CDR2 FQGNSA. This CDR3 contains 16 residues. The ends were cut back, 1 base at V and 4 bases at J, with 14 bases in the middle. CDR3 sequence reads: CASSLGGARGNQPQHF. CDR3 coding DNA: TGTGCCAGCAGCTTAGGGGGGGCTAGGGGAAATCAGCCCCAGCATTTT.

The count of this clone is one. V and J are TRBV18 and TRBJ2-7; TRBD2 matches 9 bases. This CDR3 is 15 amino acids long. V lost 1 base, J lost 3 bases, and 4 bases stayed unmatched. Per germline, CDR1 KGHSH and CDR2 LQKENI. The CDR3 sequence: CASSPQASGIYEQYF. The CDR3 nucleotides read TGTGCCAGCTCACCACAGGCTAGCGGGATCTACGAGCAGTACTTC. Full variable domain (missing parts from reference TRBV18 and TRBJ2-7): NAGVMQNPRHLVRRRGQEARLRCSPMKGHSHVYWYRQLPEEGLKFMVYLQKENIIDESGMPKERFSAEFPKEGPSILRIQQVVRGDSAAYFCASSPQASGIYEQYFGPGTRLTVT.

The chain recombines TRBV7-9 with TRBJ2-2, with 7 bases identical to TRBD1. Germline-derived CDR1 and CDR2 are SEHNR and FQNEAQ (reference sequence). This CDR3 region has 16 residues. With 5 bases clipped from V and 7 bases from J, the junction kept 13 bases outside the gene matches. The CDR3 loop is CASSPPGTERSGELFF. CDR3 DNA: TGTGCCAGCAGCCCCCCAGGGACAGAACGGAGCGGGGAGCTGTTTTTT. The full variable domain, in which reference TRBV7-9 and TRBJ2-2 provide the parts outside the CDR3, is DTGVSQNPRHKITKRGQNVTFRCDPISEHNRLYWYRQTLGQGPEFLTYFQNEAQLEKSRLLSDRFSAERPKGSFSTLEIQRTEQGDSAMYLCASSPPGTERSGELFFGEGSRLTVL.

This clone was recorded a few times. At the DNA level, this CDR3 is encoded by other sequences in the same sample as well. The CDR3 nucleotides read TGTGCCAGCAGCTTAGGACAGGGGTTAGAAGCTTTCTTT. Translated: CASSLGQGLEAFF. The chain is built from TRBV11-2 and TRBJ1-1; 8 bases align to TRBD1. CDR1 SGHAT and CDR2 FQNNGV come from the germline V gene. V shed 1 base, J shed 8 bases, and the junction held 3 bases outside the gene matches. The CDR3 totals 13 residues.